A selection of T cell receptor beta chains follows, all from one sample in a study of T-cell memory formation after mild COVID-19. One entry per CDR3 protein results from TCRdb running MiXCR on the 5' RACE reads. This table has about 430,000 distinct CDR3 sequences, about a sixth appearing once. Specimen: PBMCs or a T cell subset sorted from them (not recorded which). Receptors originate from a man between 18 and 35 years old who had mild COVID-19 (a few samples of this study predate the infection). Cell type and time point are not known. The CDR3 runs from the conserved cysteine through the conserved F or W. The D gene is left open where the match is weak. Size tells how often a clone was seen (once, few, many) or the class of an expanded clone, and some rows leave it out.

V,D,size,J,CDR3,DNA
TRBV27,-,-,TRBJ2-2,CASPLNAGGELFF,TGTGCCAGCCCACTGAACGCGGGCGGGGAGCTGTTTTTT
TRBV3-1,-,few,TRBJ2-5,CASSQVWSNQETQYF,TGTGCCAGCAGCCAAGTATGGAGCAATCAAGAGACCCAGTACTTC
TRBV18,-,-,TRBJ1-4,CASSPTAANEKLFF,TGTGCCAGCTCACCGACGGCCGCTAATGAAAAACTGTTTTTT
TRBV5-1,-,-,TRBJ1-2,CASRVPGSSYGYTF,TGCGCCAGCAGAGTCCCCGGCAGTTCCTATGGCTACACCTTC
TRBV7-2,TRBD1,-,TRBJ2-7,CASSSGQGSPYEQYF,TGTGCCAGCAGCTCGGGACAGGGGAGTCCCTACGAGCAGTACTTC
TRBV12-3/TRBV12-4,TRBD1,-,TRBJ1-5,CASRNRGQPQHF,TGTGCCAGCAGGAACAGGGGTCAGCCCCAGCATTTT
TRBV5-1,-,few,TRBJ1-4,CASSLGQPNEKLFF,TGCGCCAGCAGCTTGGGACAGCCTAATGAAAAACTGTTTTTT
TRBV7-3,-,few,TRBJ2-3,CASSLGQRTDTQYF,TGTGCCAGCAGCTTAGGGCAGCGCACAGATACGCAGTATTTT
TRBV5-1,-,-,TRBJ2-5,CASSGDGQETQYF,TGCGCCAGCAGCGGGGACGGGCAAGAGACCCAGTACTTC
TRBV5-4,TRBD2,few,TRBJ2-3,CASSLEWTSEQYF,TGTGCCAGCAGCTTGGAGTGGACTAGCGAGCAGTATTTT
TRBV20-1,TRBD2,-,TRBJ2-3,CSARVASGGTGQGQYF,TGCAGTGCTAGAGTGGCTAGCGGGGGGACCGGCCAGGGGCAGTATTTT
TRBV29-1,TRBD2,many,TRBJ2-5,CSVDNIAGETQYF,TGCAGCGTTGACAATATAGCGGGAGAGACCCAGTACTTC
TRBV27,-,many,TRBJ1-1,CASSFQGTNTEAFF,TGTGCCAGCAGTTTTCAGGGGACAAACACTGAAGCTTTCTTT
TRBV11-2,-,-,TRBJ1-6,CASSLTGYSPLHF,TGTGCCAGCAGCTTGACAGGCTATTCACCCCTCCACTTT
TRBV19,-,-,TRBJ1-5,CASSIGSARNQPQHF,TGTGCCAGTAGTATTGGGTCGGCTCGCAATCAGCCCCAGCATTTT
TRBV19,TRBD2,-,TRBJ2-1,CASSILSGGYNEQFF,TGTGCCAGTAGTATCCTTAGCGGGGGCTACAATGAGCAGTTCTTC
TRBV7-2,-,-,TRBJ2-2,CASSLFGGHSTGELFF,TGTGCCAGCAGCTTATTTGGGGGGCACTCCACCGGGGAGCTGTTTTTT
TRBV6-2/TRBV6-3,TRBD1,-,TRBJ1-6,CASSPGGPNSPLHF,TGTGCCAGCAGTCCAGGGGGTCCGAATTCACCCCTCCACTTT
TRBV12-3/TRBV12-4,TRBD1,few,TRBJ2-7,CASSLDRREQYF,TGTGCCAGCAGTTTGGACAGGAGGGAGCAGTACTTC
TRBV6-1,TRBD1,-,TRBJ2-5,CASSEAQGVGETQYF,TGTGCCAGCAGTGAAGCGCAGGGGGTAGGGGAGACCCAGTACTTC
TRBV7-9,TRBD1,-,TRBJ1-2,CASNKDRAGYTF,TGTGCCAGCAACAAGGACAGGGCGGGCTACACCTTC
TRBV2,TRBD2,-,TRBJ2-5,CASRTSRQETQYF,TGTGCCAGCAGGACTAGCCGCCAGGAGACCCAGTACTTC
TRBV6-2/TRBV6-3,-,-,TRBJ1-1,CASSFLGGAGTEAFF,TGTGCCAGCAGTTTCCTCGGGGGCGCAGGAACTGAAGCTTTCTTT
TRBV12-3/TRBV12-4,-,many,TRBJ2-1,CASSLVAGAKNEQFF,TGTGCCAGCAGTTTAGTGGCGGGGGCCAAGAATGAGCAGTTCTTC
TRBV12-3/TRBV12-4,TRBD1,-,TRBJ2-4,CASRDRGWAKNIQYF,TGTGCCAGCAGGGACAGGGGCTGGGCCAAAAACATTCAGTACTTC
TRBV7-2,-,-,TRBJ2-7,CASSPAGVVYEQYF,TGTGCCAGCAGCCCCGCAGGGGTTGTGTACGAGCAGTACTTC
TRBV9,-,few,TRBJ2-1,CASSVDINEQFF,TGTGCCAGCAGCGTAGACATCAATGAGCAGTTCTTC
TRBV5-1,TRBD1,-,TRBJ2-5,CASSRDRAGETQYF,TGCGCCAGCAGCCGGGACAGGGCCGGGGAGACCCAGTACTTC
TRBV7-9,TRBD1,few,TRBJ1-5,CASSPSTGNQPQHF,TGTGCCAGCAGCCCGTCGACAGGGAATCAGCCCCAGCATTTT
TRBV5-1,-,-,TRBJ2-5,CASSLGTVGTQARYF,TGCGCCAGCAGCTTGGGGACAGTTGGGACCCAGGCCCGGTACTTC
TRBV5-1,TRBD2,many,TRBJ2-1,CASCLSGGAGDEQFF,TGCGCCAGCTGTCTTAGCGGGGGGGCCGGCGATGAGCAGTTCTTC
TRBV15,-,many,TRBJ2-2,CATSRDFSGTGELFF,TGTGCCACCAGCAGAGATTTCTCGGGAACCGGGGAGCTGTTTTTT
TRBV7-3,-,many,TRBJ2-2,CASSLTRRVGTGELFF,TGTGCCAGCAGCTTAACGCGCAGGGTGGGCACCGGGGAGCTGTTTTTT
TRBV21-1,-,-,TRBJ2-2,CASSKVDTIRDRGTGELFF,TGTGCCAGCAGCAAAGTTGATACAATTAGGGACAGGGGCACCGGGGAGCTGTTTTTT
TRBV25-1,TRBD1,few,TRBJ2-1,CASRDGQGVFEQFF,TGTGCCAGCAGAGACGGACAGGGTGTTTTCGAGCAGTTCTTC
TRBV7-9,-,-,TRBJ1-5,CASSSPVGNQPQHF,TGTGCCAGCAGCTCCCCAGTGGGGAATCAGCCCCAGCATTTT
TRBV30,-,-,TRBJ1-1,CAWTGGVEAFF,TGTGCCTGGACGGGCGGGGTTGAAGCTTTCTTT